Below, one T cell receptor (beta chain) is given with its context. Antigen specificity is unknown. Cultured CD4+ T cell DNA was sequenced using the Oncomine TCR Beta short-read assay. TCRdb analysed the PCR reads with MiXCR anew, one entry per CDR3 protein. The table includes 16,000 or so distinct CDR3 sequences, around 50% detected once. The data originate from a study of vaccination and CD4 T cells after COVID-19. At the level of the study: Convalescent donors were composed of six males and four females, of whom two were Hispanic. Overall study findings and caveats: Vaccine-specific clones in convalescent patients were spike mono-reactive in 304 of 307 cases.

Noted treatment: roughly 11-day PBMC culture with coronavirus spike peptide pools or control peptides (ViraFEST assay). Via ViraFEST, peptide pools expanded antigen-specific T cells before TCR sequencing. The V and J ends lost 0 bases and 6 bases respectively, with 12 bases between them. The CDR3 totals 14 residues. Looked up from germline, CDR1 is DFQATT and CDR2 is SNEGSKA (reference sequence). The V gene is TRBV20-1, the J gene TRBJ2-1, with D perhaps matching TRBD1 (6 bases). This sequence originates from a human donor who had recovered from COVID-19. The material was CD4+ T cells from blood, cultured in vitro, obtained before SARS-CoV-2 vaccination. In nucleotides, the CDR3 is TGCAGTGCTAGAGATCTGAACAGGGTCAATGAGCAGTTCTTC. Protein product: CSARDLNRVNEQFF.